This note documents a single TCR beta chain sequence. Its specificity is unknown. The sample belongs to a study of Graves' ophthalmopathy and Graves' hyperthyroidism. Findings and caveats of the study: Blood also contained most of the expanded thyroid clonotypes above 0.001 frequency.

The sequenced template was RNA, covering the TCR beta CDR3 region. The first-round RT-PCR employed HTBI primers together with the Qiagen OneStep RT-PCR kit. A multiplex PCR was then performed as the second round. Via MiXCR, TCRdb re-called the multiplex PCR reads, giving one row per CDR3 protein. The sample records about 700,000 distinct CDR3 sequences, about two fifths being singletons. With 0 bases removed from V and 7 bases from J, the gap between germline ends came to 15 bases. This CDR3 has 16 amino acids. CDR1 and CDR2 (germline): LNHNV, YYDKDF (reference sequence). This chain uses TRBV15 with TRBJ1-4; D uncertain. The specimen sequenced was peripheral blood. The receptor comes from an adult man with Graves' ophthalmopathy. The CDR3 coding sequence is TGTGCCACCAGCAGAGATCTGGCGGGCGTAGGTGAAAAACTGTTTTTT. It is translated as CATSRDLAGVGEKLFF.